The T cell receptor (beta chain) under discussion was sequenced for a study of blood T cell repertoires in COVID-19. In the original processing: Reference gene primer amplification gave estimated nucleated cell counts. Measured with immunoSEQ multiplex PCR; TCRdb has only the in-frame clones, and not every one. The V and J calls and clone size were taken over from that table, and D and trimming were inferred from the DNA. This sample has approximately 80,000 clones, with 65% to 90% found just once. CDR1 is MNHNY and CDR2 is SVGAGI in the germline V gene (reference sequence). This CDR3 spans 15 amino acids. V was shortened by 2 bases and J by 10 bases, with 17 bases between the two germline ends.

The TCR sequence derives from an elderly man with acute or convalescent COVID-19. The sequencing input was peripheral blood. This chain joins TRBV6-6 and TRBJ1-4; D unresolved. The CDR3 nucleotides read TGTGCCAGCAGTTACACGGCCGGAGAGCGCGGAAAACTGTTTTTT. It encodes CASSYTAGERGKLFF.